This T cell receptor (beta chain) was profiled in a study of cytomegalovirus exposure and HLA in healthy donors. Study-wide results and limits: Analysis was carried out at a later point, and it linked a missense DCLRE1C variant to TCR beta V- and J-gene trimming.

A multiplex PCR was run with 60 Vbeta primers and 13 Jbeta primers. Sequenced by immunoSEQ multiplex PCR; TCRdb stores in-frame clones only, minus some. This table holds some 140,000 clones. As to this clone: Its antigen remains unidentified.

This TCR was recovered from a woman aged 40 to 49 in good health and CMV-seronegative. Specimen: PBMCs.

This chain's CDR3 is CASSLDPTSTDTQYF. The CDR3 DNA reads TGCGCCAGCAGCTTGGATCCTACTAGCACAGATACGCAGTATTTT. The chain joins TRBV5-1 to TRBJ2-3; D remains ambiguous. V was cut by 0 bases and J by 0 bases, with 8 bases left in between. CDR3 length: 15 residues. Germline V gene data show CDR1 as SGHRS and CDR2 as YFSETQ.